This T cell receptor (beta chain) was captured by sequencing in a study of a mutant IDH1 vaccine in newly diagnosed glioma. Study overall: Vaccination followed radiotherapy alone by 4-6 weeks, or accompanied temozolomide cycles. Pretreatment consisted of radiotherapy, temozolomide, or both, with most receiving both.

The study's findings and limits: Patients mounted vaccine-induced immune responses in roughly 93% of cases. No link was apparently found between pseudoprogression and changes in top peripheral T cell clonotypes.

Sample time point: week 35, safety follow-up. Alongside topical imiquimod, each dose of vaccine comprised 300 ug of mutant IDH1 20-mer peptide. TCRdb's copy holds only in-frame clones and misses some; the assay was immunoSEQ multiplex PCR. This table holds roughly 68,000 clones, roughly four fifths found once. The ends lost 5 bases at V and 6 bases at J; junction bases unmatched: 9. The CDR3 is 14 residues long. Germline V gene data show CDR1 as MDHEN and CDR2 as SYDVKM. Of note for this clone: Its antigen remains unidentified.

This specimen was PBMCs, taken from a glioma patient whose treatment included an IDH1 peptide vaccine. This clonotype originated in a man aged 50-59 years with glioma. The chain carries TRBV28 and TRBJ2-7, with 8 nucleotides matching TRBD1. The CDR3 DNA is TGTGCCAGCAGTACCCGACAGGGGTCGGGCGAGCAGTACTTC. Residues: CASSTRQGSGEQYF.